The TCR beta chain described here comes from a study of blood T cell repertoires in COVID-19. The wider study: Specimens from acute and convalescent COVID-19 originated in the United States, Italy and Spain.

Between the trimmed V and J ends, which lost 4 bases and 3 bases, there was a span of 4 bases. Looked up from germline, CDR1 is MDHEN and CDR2 is SYDVKM. The CDR3 is 12 residues long. Authors' analysis steps: Nucleated cell number was recorded as an estimate derived from reference gene primer amplification. The data were produced by immunoSEQ multiplex PCR, yet TCRdb's version contains in-frame clones alone and is incomplete. For V, J and clone size, that table is used; D and trimming come from the DNA. The table lists roughly 250,000 clones, roughly 90% of them singletons. This clone appeared a single time.

The clonotype comes from a woman aged 25 to 45 with acute COVID-19. The source material was PBMCs or T cells enriched from blood (not recorded which). This sequence joins TRBV28 and TRBJ1-5; D is unresolved. The CDR3 is CASSSTNQPQHF. The CDR3, as DNA: TGTGCCAGCAGTTCTACCAATCAGCCCCAGCATTTT.